The present T cell receptor (beta chain) was sequenced within a study of T cells in Graves' hyperthyroidism and ophthalmopathy. Study-level results: The model's output predicted ophthalmopathy at a median of about 6.5 months prior to onset.

The table lists this clonotype with many counts. Its antigen is not identified. RNA transcripts served as the template for amplifying TCR beta CDR3 regions. The HTBI primer set served for first-round RT-PCR of the TCR CDR3. TCRdb re-analysed the multiplex PCR reads in MiXCR, keeping a single row per CDR3 protein. The sample comprises about 400,000 distinct CDR3 sequences, 12% to 15% of which are singletons, and approximately 5.3% rests with the top ten. Stable disease denoted Graves' hyperthyroidism without ophthalmopathy progression within 18 months. The hyperthyroidism was newly diagnosed and had lasted under 2 months; the patients were aged 18 to 65. PBMCs stemmed from around 9.3 ml fresh peripheral blood. V was cut by 2 bases and J by 4 bases, with 21 bases left in between. This CDR3 has 17 residues. CDR1 and CDR2 from the germline V gene are MNHEY and SMNVEV (reference sequence).

The TCR comes from a woman aged 18-35 years with Graves' hyperthyroidism. Sequencing was done on a sample of blood. The genes are TRBV27 and TRBJ2-7; TRBD2 might be the D (6 bases). The CDR3 region has the DNA TGTGCCAGCAGTTTAACGTGGGGAGTTAGCGGTAAATACGAGCAGTACTTC. Translation: CASSLTWGVSGKYEQYF.